What follows are 9 T cell receptor beta chains derived from one specimen sequenced in a study of shared clonotypes between healthy human individuals. Sequencing used immunoSEQ multiplex PCR; TCRdb keeps in-frame clones, though not all of them. Among some 2,100,000 clones listed, about 92% were seen once. Selected positively for CCR7 and CD45RO-negative, naive CD8 cells excluded terminally differentiated effector memory CD45RA+ cells. The material sequenced was naive CD8+ T cells from PBMCs. All receptors come from a man between 18 and 29 years old in good health. Some clones in this sample may be carry-over from other donors' samples.

The chain is built from TRBV4-2 and TRBJ2-7; D unclear. The CDR3 is 13 amino acids. V gave up 1 base and J gave up 3 bases, with 7 bases separating them. CDR1 and CDR2 (germline): LGHNA, YNFKEQ. In DNA, the CDR3 is TGTGCCAGCAGCCAAGGCAGGTACTACGAGCAGTACTTC. Residues: CASSQGRYYEQYF.

This clone was recorded a few times. The rearrangement joins TRBV19 to TRBJ1-2; D is uncertain. The CDR3 contains 10 residues. Germline V CDR1 and CDR2: LNHDA, SQIVND (reference sequence). Trimming shortened V by 5 bases and J by 6 bases, and 4 bases separated the two germline ends. CDR3: CASSLDGYTF. The CDR3 DNA sequence: TGTGCCAGTAGTCTGGATGGCTACACCTTC.

The chain recombines TRBV2 with TRBJ1-1; no firm D call. V was clipped by 6 bases and J by 1 base, with 9 bases between them. CDR1 and CDR2 from the germline V gene are SNHLY and FYNNEI. The CDR3 has 13 amino acids. The CDR3 loop reads CASRERRNTEAFF. In DNA, the CDR3 is TGTGCCAGCAGAGAGAGGAGGAACACTGAAGCTTTCTTT.

V gene TRBV7-9 combines with J gene TRBJ2-3, with D unclear. Germline values: CDR1 SEHNR, CDR2 FQNEAQ (reference sequence). CDR3 size: 16 residues. V dropped 3 bases and J dropped 1 base, with 14 bases sitting between them. CDR3 residues: CASSFPPLGGTDTQYF. The DNA of the CDR3 is TGTGCCAGCAGCTTTCCCCCCCTTGGGGGCACAGATACGCAGTATTTT.

CDR3 region: CASSSTQGGVENIQYF. The CDR3 nucleotides read TGTGCCAGCAGCTCAACCCAGGGAGGGGTAGAAAACATTCAGTACTTC. The V call is TRBV28, the J call TRBJ2-4, with 7 bases identical to TRBD2. Germline V CDR1 and CDR2: MDHEN, SYDVKM. V lost 6 bases to trimming and J lost 5 bases; unmatched junction nucleotides: 13. The CDR3 extends over 16 amino acids.

V is TRBV5-6 and J is TRBJ2-7, with 10 positions matching TRBD1. From germline, CDR1 is SGHDT and CDR2 YYEEEE. Germline trimming cut 0 bases from V and 2 bases from J; bases unmatched to any gene: 5. The CDR3 contains 16 residues. DNA of the CDR3: TGTGCCAGCAGCTTGGATGGGGACAGGGGCCCCTACGAGCAGTACTTC. This encodes CASSLDGDRGPYEQYF.

This CDR3 is CASSPVRTELHGQPQHF. The CDR3 DNA sequence: TGTGCCAGCTCACCAGTTAGGACAGAGCTTCATGGTCAGCCCCAGCATTTT. V is TRBV18 and J is TRBJ1-5; possibly TRBD1 for D (6 bases). From germline, CDR1 is KGHSH and CDR2 LQKENI. V was shortened by 2 bases and J by 6 bases, with 20 bases between the two germline ends. The CDR3 spans 17 residues.

The chain carries TRBV6-5 and TRBJ2-5; 10 bases align to TRBD2. V dropped 2 bases and J dropped 5; count of bases not matched to a gene: 8. Germline V gene sequence: CDR1 MNHEY, CDR2 SVGAGI. The CDR3 is 16 residues long. The CDR3 spells CASSYDLAGEGETQYF. The CDR3, as DNA: TGTGCCAGCAGTTACGACCTAGCGGGAGAGGGGGAGACCCAGTACTTC.

The chain combines TRBV5-1 with TRBJ2-3; a weak D match, TRBD2 (6 bases). Germline lookup yields CDR1 SGHRS and CDR2 YFSETQ. V gave up 2 bases and J gave up 2 bases, with 18 bases separating them. The CDR3 runs 17 residues. The CDR3 DNA sequence: TGCGCCAGCAGCTTTATTGGCGGGAACCTACCCACAGATACGCAGTATTTT. This gives the protein CASSFIGGNLPTDTQYF.